Shown below are 17 T cell receptor beta chains from a single sample sequenced in a study of blood T cells in healthy people across ages (dated by TCRdb to the mid-2010s). Library prep was done by 5' RACE. Instrument on record: Illumina HiSeq 2500. The second PCR ran for about 6 to 12 cycles and used a J-beta primer mix along with a sample-barcoded 5' primer. The public reads were quality trimmed at Q25 with fastp and then assembled into clones with MiXCR by TCRdb, keeping productive beta chains. All rows with the same CDR3 protein become a single entry with the most common DNA and genes. The sample table records some 900,000 distinct CDR3 sequences; roughly 52% of these occur just once. The top ten clonotypes cover roughly 13% of the sample. The sample was blood. The receptors were gathered from a man younger than 40 in good health.

This clonotype was seen a few times. The rearrangement links TRBV7-9 to TRBJ2-7, with 11 bases fitting TRBD2. Germline V gene sequence: CDR1 SEHNR, CDR2 FQNEAQ (reference sequence). Germline trimming cut 5 bases from V and 5 bases from J; bases unmatched to any gene: 8. This CDR3 has 15 residues. CDR3 nucleotides: TGTGCCAGCAGCCTTAGCGGGGGGGCTTCCCACGAGCAGTACTTC. Encoded protein: CASSLSGGASHEQYF.

The chain combines TRBV7-9 with TRBJ2-3; the D gene is possibly TRBD2 (6 bases). V was shortened by 4 bases and J by 4 bases, with 21 bases between the two germline ends. CDR3 length: 17 amino acids. Germline CDR1 SEHNR, CDR2 FQNEAQ (reference sequence). The CDR3 region has the DNA TGTGCCAGCAGCTCTTCCCCTGGCGGGGCGATAGCAGATACGCAGTATTTT. It specifies CASSSSPGGAIADTQYF. Drawing the rest from reference TRBV7-9 and TRBJ2-3, the complete variable domain is DTGVSQNPRHKITKRGQNVTFRCDPISEHNRLYWYRQTLGQGPEFLTYFQNEAQLEKSRLLSDRFSAERPKGSFSTLEIQRTEQGDSAMYLCASSSSPGGAIADTQYFGPGTRLTVL.

The chain is built from TRBV4-1 and TRBJ1-4; a weak D match, TRBD1 (6 bases). The CDR3 loop spans 15 amino acids. The V gene's germline CDR1 is MGHRA and CDR2 YSYEKL. V was clipped by 0 bases and J by 7 bases, with 12 bases between them. The CDR3 is CASSQDPVGGEKLFF. CDR3 in DNA: TGCGCCAGCAGCCAAGATCCAGTAGGGGGTGAAAAACTGTTTTTT.

The chain carries TRBV28 and TRBJ1-4, with D uncertain. The CDR3 runs 15 residues. From germline, CDR1 is MDHEN and CDR2 SYDVKM. V was trimmed by 3 bases and J by 7 bases, leaving 15 bases between them. Here the CDR3 reads CASSLWELGGEKLFF. The DNA of the CDR3 is TGTGCCAGCAGTTTGTGGGAACTAGGAGGTGAAAAACTGTTTTTT.

This clonotype was seen only once. The V call is TRBV5-1, the J call TRBJ2-1; the D gene is possibly TRBD2 (6 bases). Germline CDR1 is SGHRS and CDR2 is YFSETQ. This CDR3 comprises 15 residues. The ends were cut back, 5 bases at V and 6 bases at J, with 18 bases in the middle. CDR3 protein: CASRGGAEACNEQFF. CDR3 coding DNA: TGCGCCAGCAGAGGAGGGGCAGAGGCCTGCAATGAGCAGTTCTTC.

V gene TRBV18 combines with J gene TRBJ2-1; 12 bases match TRBD2. V gave up 4 bases and J gave up 4 bases; unmatched junction bases: 11. The CDR3 is 18 amino acids. Germline V gene data show CDR1 as KGHSH and CDR2 as LQKENI. CDR3 residues: CASSLLWTSGTGYNEQFF. CDR3 in DNA: TGTGCCAGCTCACTGCTCTGGACTAGCGGGACAGGTTACAATGAGCAGTTCTTC.

This clonotype was observed a few times. The genes are TRBV6-5 and TRBJ2-7; D is uncertain. The CDR3 has 14 amino acids. V lost 5 bases to trimming and J lost 7 bases, with 18 bases between them. CDR1 is MNHEY, CDR2 SVGAGI, per germline. For the CDR3, the DNA is TGTGCCAGCAGTGGCGGCGGCAGCCGGAGAGAGCAGTACTTC. Translation: CASSGGGSRREQYF.

This rearrangement joins TRBV27 to TRBJ1-4, with 7 bases matching TRBD1. Germline lookup yields CDR1 MNHEY and CDR2 SMNVEV (reference sequence). The CDR3 contains 15 residues. The ends lost 1 base at V and 8 bases at J; junction bases unmatched: 7. CDR3 coding DNA: TGTGCCAGCAGTTTATTAGGACAGGAGGAGGAAAAACTGTTTTTT. As protein: CASSLLGQEEEKLFF.

The rearrangement joins TRBV30 to TRBJ2-3, with D uncertain. V lost 4 bases and J lost 0, with 11 bases in between. The CDR3 is 14 amino acids. Germline CDR1 is GTSNPN and CDR2 is SVGIG (reference sequence). In DNA form, the CDR3 reads TGTGCCTGGAAACGTCTGGGGAGCACAGATACGCAGTATTTT. Protein product: CAWKRLGSTDTQYF.

V and J are TRBV18 and TRBJ2-1; D possibly uses TRBD1 or TRBD2 (5 bases each). The CDR3 has 12 residues. V lost 3 bases and J 10 bases, leaving 10 bases between the germline ends. Germline-derived CDR1 and CDR2 are KGHSH and LQKENI. The CDR3 DNA is TGTGCCAGCTCACCTTTGGGGGAGGAGCAGTTCTTC. This translates into CASSPLGEEQFF.

Only one count was recorded for this clonotype. The gene calls are TRBV19 and TRBJ1-1; unclear D gene. V was shortened by 7 bases and J by 0 bases, with 9 bases between the two germline ends. The germline CDR1 and CDR2 sequences are LNHDA and SQIVND (reference sequence). This CDR3 has 13 amino acids. CDR3 protein: CASTGRLNTEAFF. The CDR3 bases are TGTGCCAGTACCGGCAGGCTGAACACTGAAGCTTTCTTT.

This clonotype was counted only a few times. V gene TRBV7-9 combines with J gene TRBJ1-2, with D tentatively TRBD1 (6 bases). This CDR3 is built from 13 residues. CDR1 and CDR2 from the germline V gene are SEHNR and FQNEAQ (reference sequence). The ends were cut back, 5 bases at V and 6 bases at J, with 13 bases in the middle. Here the CDR3 reads CASSQARGNGYTF. The CDR3 DNA is TGTGCCAGCAGCCAGGCAAGGGGGAATGGCTACACCTTC.

The genes are TRBV4-3 and TRBJ2-3; TRBD2 matches at 8 bases. V was clipped by 0 bases and J by 0 bases; unmatched bases: 8. Germline V gene data show CDR1 as LGHNA and CDR2 as YSLEER. The CDR3 totals 18 residues. CDR3 in amino acids: CASSQEASGFSSTDTQYF. The CDR3, as DNA: TGCGCCAGCAGCCAAGAGGCTAGCGGGTTCTCTAGCACAGATACGCAGTATTTT.

This clonotype appeared a few times. The chain links TRBV4-2 to TRBJ2-1, with D possibly being TRBD1 (5 bases). Trimming stripped 4 bases from V and 4 bases from J, with 17 bases between. Germline lookup yields CDR1 LGHNA and CDR2 YNFKEQ. The CDR3 runs to 16 residues. CDR3 in amino acids: CASSPTDTAGYNEQFF. The CDR3 coding sequence is TGTGCCAGCAGCCCAACGGACACCGCTGGATACAATGAGCAGTTCTTC.

The genes are TRBV20-1 and TRBJ2-3; 9 bases fit TRBD2. Germline loops: CDR1 DFQATT, CDR2 SNEGSKA (reference sequence). The CDR3 length is 16 residues. Trimming removed 0 bases from V and 2 bases from J; junction bases left unmatched: 6. The CDR3 DNA reads TGCAGTGCTAGAGATTGGCGGGGGGGGGACACAGATACGCAGTATTTT. Translating gives CSARDWRGGDTDTQYF.

This clonotype was seen a handful of times. The J gene is TRBJ1-1, the V gene TRBV2, with unresolved D. The CDR3 runs 14 residues. Trimming cost V 6 bases and J 1 base, with 12 bases left between them. Germline V gene data show CDR1 as SNHLY and CDR2 as FYNNEI. CDR3 residues: CASRTDGGNTEAFF. The CDR3 DNA reads TGTGCCAGCAGAACCGACGGAGGGAACACTGAAGCTTTCTTT.

The chain is built from TRBV6-2 or TRBV6-3 and TRBJ2-3; TRBD2 agrees at 9 bases. Germline V CDR1 and CDR2: MNHEY, SVGEGT. Trimming removed 5 bases from V and 8 bases from J; junction bases left unmatched: 11. CDR3 length equals 15 residues. The CDR3 DNA sequence: TGTGCCAGCAGTCCAGCGGGGGGCCCAGGGATTACGCAGTATTTT. It encodes CASSPAGGPGITQYF.